A single sample is the source of the 7 T cell receptor beta chains below, sequenced in a study of OX40 agonist ivuxolimab in advanced cancers. Using immunoSEQ multiplex PCR, the repertoire was profiled, and TCRdb retains in-frame clones only, with some absent. The sample contains about 73,000 clones, under 95% of which appear only once. Sample: CD4+ or CD8+ T cells sorted from blood, taken in a trial of the OX40 agonist ivuxolimab. The receptor source for this set is an adult with an advanced solid tumor such as melanoma, head and neck, liver or kidney cancer.

The chain uses TRBV27 and TRBJ2-7; D might be TRBD1 (6 bases). Germline CDR1 reads MNHEY; CDR2 reads SMNVEV (reference sequence). The CDR3 spans 14 residues. Trimming left V 6 bases short and J 0 bases short, with 12 bases between. CDR3 in amino acids: CASSASTGSYEQYF. DNA of the CDR3: TGTGCCAGCAGCGCTTCGACAGGCTCCTACGAGCAGTACTTC.

The chain employs TRBV14 and TRBJ1-6, with 8 bases identical to TRBD1. Germline V gene lookup returns CDR1 SGHDN and CDR2 FVKESK. V trimming: 4 bases; J trimming: 7 bases; junction bases outside the gene matches: 3. The CDR3 has 14 residues. The CDR3 reads CASSPYRGNSPLHF. For the CDR3, the DNA is TGTGCCAGCAGCCCCTACAGGGGGAATTCACCCCTCCACTTT.

In this sample, this clone turned up once. This chain links TRBV9 with TRBJ2-7; either TRBD1 or TRBD2 may supply D (6 bases each). The CDR3 has 15 residues. Trimming shortened V by 4 bases and J by 5 bases, and 19 bases separated the two germline ends. CDR1 is SGDLS, CDR2 YYNGEE, per germline. The CDR3 is CASSPRGGGGDEQYF. CDR3 coding DNA: TGTGCCAGCAGCCCCAGGGGTGGAGGGGGAGACGAGCAGTACTTC.

The chain is built from TRBV9 and TRBJ2-7, with TRBD2 matching 14 bases. This CDR3 is built from 14 residues. V lost 2 bases and J lost 6; bases outside the gene matches: 1. Germline CDR1 reads SGDLS; CDR2 reads YYNGEE. DNA for the CDR3: TGTGCCAGCAGCGTCGGACTAGCGGGGGGCGAGCAGTACTTC. This sequence encodes CASSVGLAGGEQYF.

The chain links TRBV27 to TRBJ1-5; 11 positions agree with TRBD1. V was clipped by 6 bases and J by 0 bases; unmatched bases: 10. The CDR3 has 18 residues. Germline CDR1 and CDR2: MNHEY and SMNVEV (reference sequence). CDR3 DNA: TGTGCCAGCAGCCTTGGGACAGGGGGTCGTTATAGCAATCAGCCCCAGCATTTT. This translates into CASSLGTGGRYSNQPQHF.

This chain joins TRBV9 and TRBJ2-1; possible D gene TRBD2, 5 bases. This CDR3 spans 15 amino acids. Germline V gene lookup returns CDR1 SGDLS and CDR2 YYNGEE. The V gene lost 0 bases and the J gene lost 7 bases, with 14 bases spanning the gap. CDR3 sequence reads: CASSVEAGGWNEQFF. For the CDR3, the DNA is TGTGCCAGCAGCGTAGAGGCAGGCGGGTGGAATGAGCAGTTCTTC.

The chain is built from TRBV4-3 and TRBJ2-7; 10 nucleotides line up with TRBD2. The CDR3 covers 17 residues. The junction had 8 bases not matched to a gene; V was cut back by 2 bases and J by 1 base. Germline V CDR1 and CDR2: LGHNA, YSLEER. CDR3 residues: CASSQSSGGGKSYEQYF. The CDR3 bases are TGCGCCAGCAGCCAATCTAGCGGGGGCGGGAAGTCCTACGAGCAGTACTTC.